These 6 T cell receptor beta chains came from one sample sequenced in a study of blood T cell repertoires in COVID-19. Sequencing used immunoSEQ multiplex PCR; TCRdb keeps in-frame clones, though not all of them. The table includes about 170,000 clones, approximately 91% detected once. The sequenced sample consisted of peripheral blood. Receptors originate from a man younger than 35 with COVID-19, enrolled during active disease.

The CDR3 region has the DNA TGTGCCAGCAGCCAAGATCTGTTGTCTAGCGGGAGGTATCCTTACAATGAGCAGTTCTTC. This gives the protein CASSQDLLSSGRYPYNEQFF. The rearrangement uses TRBV3-1 (or the pseudogene TRBV3-2) and TRBJ2-1, with 11 bases identical to TRBD2. The J segment lost 4 bases and the V segment lost 0 bases, leaving 14 bases of the junction unmatched. The CDR3 extends over 20 amino acids. Germline CDR1 reads LGHDT; CDR2 reads YNNKEL (reference sequence).

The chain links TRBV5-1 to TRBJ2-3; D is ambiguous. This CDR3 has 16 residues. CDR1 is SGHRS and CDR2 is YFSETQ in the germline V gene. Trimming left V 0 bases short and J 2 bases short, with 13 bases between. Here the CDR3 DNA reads TGCGCCAGCAGCTTGGCGCGATCCCTAACCACAGATACGCAGTATTTT. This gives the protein CASSLARSLTTDTQYF.

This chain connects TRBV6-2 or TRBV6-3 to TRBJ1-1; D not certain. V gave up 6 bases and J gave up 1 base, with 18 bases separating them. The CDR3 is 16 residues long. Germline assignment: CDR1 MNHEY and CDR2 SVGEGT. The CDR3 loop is CASSPLIERENTEAFF. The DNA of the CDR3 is TGTGCCAGCAGCCCCTTGATCGAACGCGAGAACACTGAAGCTTTCTTT.

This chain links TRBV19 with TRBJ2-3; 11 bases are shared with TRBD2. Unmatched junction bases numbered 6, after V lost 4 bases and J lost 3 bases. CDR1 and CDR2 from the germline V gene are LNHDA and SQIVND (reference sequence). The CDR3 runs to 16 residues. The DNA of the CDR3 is TGTGCCAGTAGTAGGATAGCGGGAGGGGTAACAGATACGCAGTATTTT. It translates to CASSRIAGGVTDTQYF.

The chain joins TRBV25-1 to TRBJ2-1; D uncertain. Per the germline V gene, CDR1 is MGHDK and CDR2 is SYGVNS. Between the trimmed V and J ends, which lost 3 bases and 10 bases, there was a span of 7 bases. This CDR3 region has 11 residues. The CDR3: CASSDYEEQFF. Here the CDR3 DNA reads TGTGCCAGCAGTGATTATGAGGAGCAGTTCTTC.

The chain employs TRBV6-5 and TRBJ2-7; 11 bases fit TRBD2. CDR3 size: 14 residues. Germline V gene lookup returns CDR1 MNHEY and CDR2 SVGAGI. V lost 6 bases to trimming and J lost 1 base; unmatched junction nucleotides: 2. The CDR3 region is CASRRLAGSYEQYF. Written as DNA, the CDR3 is TGTGCCAGCAGGCGACTAGCGGGATCCTACGAGCAGTACTTC.